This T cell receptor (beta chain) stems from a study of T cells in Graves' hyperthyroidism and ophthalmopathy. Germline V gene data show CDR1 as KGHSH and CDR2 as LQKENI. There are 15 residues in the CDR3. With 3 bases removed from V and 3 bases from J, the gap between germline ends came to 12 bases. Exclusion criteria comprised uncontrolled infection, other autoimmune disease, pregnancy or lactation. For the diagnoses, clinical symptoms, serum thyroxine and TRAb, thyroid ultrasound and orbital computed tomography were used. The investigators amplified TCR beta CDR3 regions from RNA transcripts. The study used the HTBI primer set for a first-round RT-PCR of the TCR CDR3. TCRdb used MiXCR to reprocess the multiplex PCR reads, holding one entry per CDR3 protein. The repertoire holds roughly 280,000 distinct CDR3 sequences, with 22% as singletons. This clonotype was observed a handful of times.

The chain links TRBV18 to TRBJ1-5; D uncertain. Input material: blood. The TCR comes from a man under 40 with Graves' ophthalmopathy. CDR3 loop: CASSPGGRVNQPQHF. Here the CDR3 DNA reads TGTGCCAGCTCACCCGGAGGACGGGTCAATCAGCCCCAGCATTTT.